Each of the 9 T cell receptor beta chains below was sequenced from the same sample in a study of T cell responses to AZD1222 COVID-19 vaccine. Clones were read by immunoSEQ multiplex PCR, and TCRdb kept only the in-frame ones, dropping some. This table holds around 120,000 clones, roughly 89% found once. The source material was peripheral blood, sampled on day 0 of AZD1222 vaccination. The receptor set was obtained from an adult in good health.

The V call is TRBV2, the J call TRBJ1-5; a weak D match, TRBD1 (6 bases). Between the trimmed V and J ends, which lost 3 bases and 1 base, there was a span of 10 bases. Looked up from germline, CDR1 is SNHLY and CDR2 is FYNNEI. This CDR3 has 15 residues. The CDR3 loop reads CASSDRGLSNQPQHF. Written as DNA, the CDR3 is TGTGCCAGCAGTGACAGGGGTCTAAGCAATCAGCCCCAGCATTTT.

This sequence joins TRBV7-9 and TRBJ1-1; D call uncertain. This CDR3 contains 13 residues. V shed 4 bases and J shed 1 base, with 7 bases lying between them. CDR1 is SEHNR, CDR2 FQNEAQ, per germline (reference sequence). The CDR3 is CASSSRWNTEAFF. The CDR3 nucleotides are TGTGCCAGCAGCTCCCGATGGAACACTGAAGCTTTCTTT. Full variable domain (rest looked up from reference TRBV7-9 and TRBJ1-1): DTGVSQNPRHKITKRGQNVTFRCDPISEHNRLYWYRQTLGQGPEFLTYFQNEAQLEKSRLLSDRFSAERPKGSFSTLEIQRTEQGDSAMYLCASSSRWNTEAFFGQGTRLTVV.

This sequence joins TRBV2 and TRBJ1-5; no firm D call. V lost 6 bases and J 6 bases, leaving 9 bases between the germline ends. From germline, CDR1 is SNHLY and CDR2 FYNNEI. The CDR3 extends over 12 amino acids. CDR3 loop: CASSPDTQPQHF. CDR3 DNA sequence: TGTGCCAGCAGCCCAGACACTCAGCCCCAGCATTTT.

The chain links TRBV10-1 to TRBJ2-3; D is possibly TRBD2 (6 bases). CDR3 length: 16 amino acids. Germline V CDR1 and CDR2: WNHNN, SYGVQD (reference sequence). V lost 3 bases and J 2 bases, leaving 15 bases between the germline ends. The CDR3 nucleotides read TGCGCCAGCAGTGAACAAAGGTGGAGGGACACAGATACGCAGTATTTT. Its translation: CASSEQRWRDTDTQYF.

The chain joins TRBV5-1 to TRBJ2-5, with D perhaps assigned TRBD1 or TRBD2 (5 bases each). Between the trimmed V and J ends, which lost 5 bases and 5 bases, there was a span of 19 bases. This CDR3 comprises 15 residues. Germline V gene lookup returns CDR1 SGHRS and CDR2 YFSETQ. CDR3 in DNA: TGCGCCAGCAGTTGGTCCGGGACCGCCGCTGAGACCCAGTACTTC. Its protein product is CASSWSGTAAETQYF.

The V gene is TRBV7-9, the J gene TRBJ1-1; D remains unclear. In germline, CDR1 is SEHNR, CDR2 FQNEAQ (reference sequence). V was shortened by 1 base and J by 1 base, with 10 bases between the two germline ends. The CDR3 sequence is 15 residues long. Written as DNA, the CDR3 is TGTGCCAGCAGCTTAGGCCCTTTGACGAACACTGAAGCTTTCTTT. Protein product: CASSLGPLTNTEAFF.

V usage is TRBV18 and J usage is TRBJ1-5; possible D gene TRBD1, 5 bases. V shed 2 bases and J shed 13 bases, with 18 bases lying between them. The germline V gene has CDR1 KGHSH and CDR2 LQKENI. The CDR3 is made up of 14 amino acids. CDR3 nucleotides: TGTGCCAGCTCACCAGCGCCCCAGGGCACTCCTCAGCATTTT. Amino acid sequence: CASSPAPQGTPQHF. Supplemented by reference TRBV18 and TRBJ1-5, the full variable domain reads NAGVMQNPRHLVRRRGQEARLRCSPMKGHSHVYWYRQLPEEGLKFMVYLQKENIIDESGMPKERFSAEFPKEGPSILRIQQVVRGDSAAYFCASSPAPQGTPQHFGDGTRLSIL.

The J gene is TRBJ1-2, the V gene TRBV6-5; D is possibly TRBD1 (6 bases). Germline CDR1 MNHEY, CDR2 SVGAGI. This CDR3 is built from 15 residues. The V end was cut by 3 bases, the J end by 5 bases, with 16 bases between. Here the CDR3 DNA reads TGTGCCAGCAGTTATTTACAGGGAGTGGGGTATGGCTACACCTTC. It codes for CASSYLQGVGYGYTF.

The J gene is TRBJ1-5, the V gene TRBV7-8; 7 bases are a match to TRBD1. CDR3 length: 13 amino acids. V was pared by 6 bases and J by 5 bases, with 4 bases of the junction left unmatched. Germline values: CDR1 SGHVS, CDR2 FQNEAQ. The CDR3 loop reads CASSGQEDQPQHF. The CDR3 nucleotides read TGTGCCAGCAGTGGACAGGAAGATCAGCCCCAGCATTTT.